A selection of T cell receptor beta chains follows, all from one sample in a study of cytomegalovirus exposure and HLA in healthy donors. Profiling relied on immunoSEQ multiplex PCR, and the TCRdb table lists in-frame clones only, not all of them. The sample includes under 200,000 clones, about 77% seen only once; the top ten take 6% to 8%. What was sequenced was PBMCs. All receptors come from a male donor in good health and CMV-seropositive. The conserved cysteine and the conserved F or W are not part of the CDR3 here. Clone size is stated in some rows and not others, as once, few, many or a class when expanded.

v_call	clone_size	cdr3_length	cdr3_aa
TRBV9	once	11	ASSGTVNSPLH
TRBV5-6	-	12	ASTSVQGGYGYT
TRBV30	-	14	AWSPAGTAFQDTQY
TRBV9	-	14	ASSAKEGQAFYEQY
TRBV6-6	-	10	ASSRTDHGYT
TRBV7-9	-	11	ASTWTGDTEAF
TRBV29-1	-	11	SVEGRQRPIAF
TRBV10-2	-	14	ASSERRRGGTDTQY
TRBV11-2	-	10	ASLGAEDTQY
TRBV6-1	-	12	ASSEGQNYYGYT
TRBV7-9	-	10	ASSSTWLVEF
TRBV30	-	11	AWERGAVYGYT
TRBV6-5	-	12	ASSLGQSYNEQF
TRBV6-5	-	14	ASSYIVSGLNQPQH
TRBV4-3	-	16	ASSQESRGVPSTDTQY
TRBV7-7	-	14	ASSLAREVGGNTIY
TRBV27	-	15	ASSLLVFGIANYGYT
TRBV2	-	11	ASRGQGRIEAF
TRBV7-2	once	15	ASSLTGGTEPGNTIY
TRBV7-9	-	14	SSSRGQVRAGNTIY
TRBV5-5	once	12	ASSSSGSSYEQY
TRBV4-1	few	14	ASSPGQGPSNTEAF
TRBV6-6	-	13	ASRRGGQETGELF
TRBV7-3	-	15	ASSSKPGQLNTGELF
TRBV10-1	-	14	ASSPLSGGSTDTQY
TRBV5-5	-	14	ASSRTGINSNQPQH
TRBV5-4	-	14	ASSLEGRAANEKLF
TRBV10-2	few	15	ASSESRTGGAVSGYT
TRBV10-1	-	12	ASSFGGAYNEQF
TRBV18	-	16	ASSPNTLGQGANTEAF
TRBV30	-	12	AWNTGGAGEKLF
TRBV29-1	once	11	SVSTAAAGELF
TRBV4-2	once	15	ASSQGDGRGVGNEQF
TRBV4-1	-	12	ASSQEDRAETQY
TRBV30	-	13	AWSAGLVSGNTIY
TRBV30	-	11	AWSWQGDQPQH
TRBV4-3	-	13	ASSQKRQVNSPLH
TRBV7-6	-	14	ASSLGWDITSTEAF
TRBV9	few	15	ASTSGTGWLGNTEAF
TRBV10-1	few	11	ASSESPNYGYT
TRBV4-1	few	12	ASSPRTGYSGYT
TRBV19	-	11	ASSIAFDQPQH
TRBV7-8	-	12	ASSPWGGERPQH
TRBV20-1	-	9	SASRGYEQY
TRBV2	many	12	ASSRGSREKEAF
TRBV7-9	-	13	ASSLALGAVDEQY
TRBV25-1	-	14	ASSVSTGIGTDTQY
TRBV18	-	12	ASSPSDREDGYT
TRBV5-5	-	13	ASRPGQGIAGELF
TRBV2	-	12	ASSGTFVKNIQY
TRBV10-1	-	13	ASSDRTGTIYGYT
TRBV7-2	-	11	ASSSRRAVKLF
TRBV18	-	12	ASSPSKGGPGYT